This T cell receptor (beta chain) was captured in a study of T cell repertoires in cytomegalovirus infection. Study background: Matching HLA type, along with CMV infection, was indicated by public TCR beta signatures. General study findings and limits: Frequencies of public TCR beta families were cumulated, and this identified carriers of CMV plus the relevant HLA.

TCRdb redid the calling of the reads with MiXCR, one entry per CDR3 protein. There are fewer than 85,000 distinct CDR3 sequences in the sample; around 49% occur only once, and approximately 95% lies in the top ten. Between the trimmed V and J ends, which lost 0 bases and 1 base, there was a span of 6 bases. From germline, CDR1 is SGHDN and CDR2 FVKESK. This CDR3 has 15 amino acids. With regard to this clonotype: No antigen is known for it.

This chain uses TRBV14 with TRBJ2-2; no reliable D call. The clonotype comes from a human donor in good health (CMV status not recorded). Some clones in this sample may be carry-over from other donors' samples. The sequencing here drew on CD8+ T cells from cultured PBMCs, taken from culture after CMV antigen stimulation. In nucleotides, the CDR3 is TGTGCCAGCAGCCAAGAAGAAGAGAACACCGGGGAGCTGTTTTTT. The encoded protein is CASSQEEENTGELFF.